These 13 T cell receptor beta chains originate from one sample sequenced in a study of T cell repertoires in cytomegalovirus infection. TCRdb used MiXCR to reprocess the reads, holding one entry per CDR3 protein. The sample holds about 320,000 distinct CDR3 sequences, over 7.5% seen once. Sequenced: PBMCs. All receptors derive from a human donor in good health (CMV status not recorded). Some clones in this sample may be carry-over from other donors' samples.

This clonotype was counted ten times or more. CDR3 nucleotides: TGTGCCAGCACCTACGCGCCGGGACGCCGCACAGATACGCAGTATTTT. Its translation: CASTYAPGRRTDTQYF. The V call is TRBV7-2, the J call TRBJ2-3; D may match TRBD1 or TRBD2 (5 bases each). The CDR3 spans 16 residues. Germline V CDR1 and CDR2: SGHTA, FQGNSA. The V and J ends lost 7 bases and 1 base respectively, with 18 bases between them.

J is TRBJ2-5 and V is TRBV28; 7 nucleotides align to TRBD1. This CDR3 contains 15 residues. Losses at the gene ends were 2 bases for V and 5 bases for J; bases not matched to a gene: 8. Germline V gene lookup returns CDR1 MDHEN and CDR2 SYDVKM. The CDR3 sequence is CASSLKDRFRETQYF. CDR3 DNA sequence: TGTGCCAGCAGTTTAAAGGACAGGTTTAGGGAGACCCAGTACTTC.

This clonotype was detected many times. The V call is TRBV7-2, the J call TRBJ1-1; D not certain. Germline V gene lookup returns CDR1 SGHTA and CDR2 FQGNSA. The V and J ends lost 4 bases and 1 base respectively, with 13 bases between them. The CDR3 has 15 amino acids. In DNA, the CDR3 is TGTGCCAGCAGCTCTTGGACGTCTAAGAACACTGAAGCTTTCTTT. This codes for CASSSWTSKNTEAFF. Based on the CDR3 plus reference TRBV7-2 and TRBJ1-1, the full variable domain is GAGVSQSPSNKVTEKGKDVELRCDPISGHTALYWYRQSLGQGLEFLIYFQGNSAPDKSGLPSDRFSAERTGGSVSTLTIQRTQQEDSAVYLCASSSWTSKNTEAFFGQGTRLTVV.

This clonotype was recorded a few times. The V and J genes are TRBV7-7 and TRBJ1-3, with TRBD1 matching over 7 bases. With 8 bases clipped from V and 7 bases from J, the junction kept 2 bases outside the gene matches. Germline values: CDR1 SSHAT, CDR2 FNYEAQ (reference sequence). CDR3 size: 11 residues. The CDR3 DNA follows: TGTGCCAGCGGGGACAGCAACACCATATATTTT. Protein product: CASGDSNTIYF.

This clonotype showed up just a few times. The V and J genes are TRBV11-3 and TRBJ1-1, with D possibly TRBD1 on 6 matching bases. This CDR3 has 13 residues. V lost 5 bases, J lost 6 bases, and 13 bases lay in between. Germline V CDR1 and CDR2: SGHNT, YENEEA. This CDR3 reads CASSLLTGAEAFF. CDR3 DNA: TGTGCCAGCAGCCTACTGACAGGAGCTGAAGCTTTCTTT.

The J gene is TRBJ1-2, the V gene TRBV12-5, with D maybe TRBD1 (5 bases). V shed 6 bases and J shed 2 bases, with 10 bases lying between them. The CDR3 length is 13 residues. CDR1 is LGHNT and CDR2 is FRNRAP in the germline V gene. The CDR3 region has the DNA TGTGCTAGTGGAGAAGGGGACAACTATGGCTACACCTTC. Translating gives CASGEGDNYGYTF.

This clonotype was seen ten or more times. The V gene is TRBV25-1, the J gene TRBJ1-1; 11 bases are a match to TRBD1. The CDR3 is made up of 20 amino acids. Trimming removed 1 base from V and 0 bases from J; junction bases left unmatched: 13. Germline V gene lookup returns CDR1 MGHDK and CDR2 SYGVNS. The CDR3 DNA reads TGTGCCAGCAGTGAATCGGGATGGGGGGGACAGGGGGTAGTGAACACTGAAGCTTTCTTT. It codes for CASSESGWGGQGVVNTEAFF.

The CDR3 region is CASSFNGESGYTF. In DNA, the CDR3 is TGTGCCAGCAGTTTCAACGGGGAGAGTGGCTACACCTTC. V and J are TRBV12-3 or TRBV12-4 and TRBJ1-2; no clear D gene. The CDR3 loop spans 13 amino acids. V was clipped by 3 bases and J by 7 bases, with 12 bases between them.

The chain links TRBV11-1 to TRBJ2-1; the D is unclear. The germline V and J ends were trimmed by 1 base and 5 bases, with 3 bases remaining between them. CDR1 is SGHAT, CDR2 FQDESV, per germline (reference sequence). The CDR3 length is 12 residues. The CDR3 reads CASSLDNNEQFF. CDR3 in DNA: TGTGCCAGCAGCTTAGATAACAATGAGCAGTTCTTC.

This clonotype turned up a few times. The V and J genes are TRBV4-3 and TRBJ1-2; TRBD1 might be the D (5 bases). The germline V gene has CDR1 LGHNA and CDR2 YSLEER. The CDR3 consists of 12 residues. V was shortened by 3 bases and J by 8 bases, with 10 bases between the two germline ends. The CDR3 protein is CASSQGVGGYTF. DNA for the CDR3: TGCGCCAGCAGCCAGGGGGTAGGAGGCTACACCTTC.

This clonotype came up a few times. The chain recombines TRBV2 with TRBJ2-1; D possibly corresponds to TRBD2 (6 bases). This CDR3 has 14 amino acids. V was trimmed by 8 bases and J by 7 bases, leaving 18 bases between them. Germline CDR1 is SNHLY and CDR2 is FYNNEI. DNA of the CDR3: TGTGCCAGCGGAGGGTTTGGTCTTTTGAATGAGCAGTTCTTC. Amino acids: CASGGFGLLNEQFF.

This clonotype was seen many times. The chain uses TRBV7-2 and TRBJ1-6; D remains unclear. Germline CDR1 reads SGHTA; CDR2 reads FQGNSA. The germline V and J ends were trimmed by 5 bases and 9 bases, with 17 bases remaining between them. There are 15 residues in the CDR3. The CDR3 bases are TGTGCCAGCAGCCCCCAGAACAATATGGTTTCACCCCTCCACTTT. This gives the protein CASSPQNNMVSPLHF.

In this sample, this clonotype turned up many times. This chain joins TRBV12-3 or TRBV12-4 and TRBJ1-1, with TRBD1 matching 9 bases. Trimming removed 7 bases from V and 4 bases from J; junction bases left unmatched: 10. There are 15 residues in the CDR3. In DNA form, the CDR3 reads TGTGCCAGCAACGATCCCGGGACAGGGTTCACTGAAGCTTTCTTT. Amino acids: CASNDPGTGFTEAFF.